These 20 T cell receptor beta chains came from one sample sequenced in a study of T cell repertoires in cytomegalovirus infection. Their antigen targets remain unknown. One entry per CDR3 protein, called by TCRdb with MiXCR from the reads. The sample holds hundreds of thousands of distinct CDR3 sequences, 25% to 30% seen once. Sequenced here: cultured PBMCs, sampled from culture after CMV antigen stimulation. Receptors were obtained from a human donor in good health (CMV status not recorded). Some clones in this sample may be carry-over from other donors' samples.

This clonotype was picked up many times. The rearrangement links TRBV7-6 to TRBJ2-1; TRBD1 or TRBD2 may be the D gene (5 bases each). V shed 1 base and J shed 7 bases, with 14 bases lying between them. The germline CDR1 and CDR2 sequences are SGHVS and FNYEAQ. The CDR3 has 15 amino acids. The CDR3 is CASSLVFGAENEQFF. For the CDR3, the DNA is TGTGCCAGCAGCTTAGTATTCGGGGCGGAAAATGAGCAGTTCTTC.

CDR3 sequence (DNA): TGTGCCAGTAGCCAACCGGGACAGACCCTCTATGGCTACACCTTC. The encoded protein is CASSQPGQTLYGYTF. The chain recombines TRBV19 with TRBJ1-2, with 7 bases fitting TRBD1. The CDR3 has 15 amino acids. CDR1 and CDR2 from the germline V gene are LNHDA and SQIVND (reference sequence). J gave up 4 bases and V 6 bases, and 11 bases lay outside the gene matches.

This clonotype has only a few counts. This chain joins TRBV6-6 and TRBJ2-1; D unresolved. The germline gives CDR1 MNHNY, CDR2 SVGAGI (reference sequence). V was trimmed by 8 bases and J by 9 bases, leaving 23 bases between them. This CDR3 comprises 15 residues. The CDR3 here is CASPDELLRQGEQFF. DNA of the CDR3: TGTGCCAGCCCCGATGAGCTGCTCCGTCAAGGTGAGCAGTTCTTC.

In this sample, this clonotype turned up a few times. The genes are TRBV5-1 and TRBJ2-1, with D possibly TRBD1 on 6 matching bases. CDR1 and CDR2 (germline): SGHRS, YFSETQ. The CDR3 extends over 14 amino acids. Deletions cut 1 base from V and 7 bases from J, with 12 bases between. This chain's CDR3 is CASSLQQGRNEQFF. The DNA for the CDR3 is TGCGCCAGCAGCTTGCAACAGGGTCGGAATGAGCAGTTCTTC.

This chain joins TRBV4-2 and TRBJ1-2; possibly TRBD1 for D (6 bases). Germline V gene lookup returns CDR1 LGHNA and CDR2 YNFKEQ. Trimming cost V 1 base and J 4 bases, with 13 bases left between them. This CDR3 spans 15 amino acids. The CDR3 coding sequence is TGTGCCAGCAGCCAAGCCCCGACAGGAGTCTATGGCTACACCTTC. Its translation: CASSQAPTGVYGYTF.

This clonotype was seen a handful of times. The gene calls are TRBV19 and TRBJ2-3, with TRBD1 as a possible D gene (6 bases). The germline V gene encodes CDR1 LNHDA and CDR2 SQIVND (reference sequence). V was trimmed by 5 bases and J by 3 bases, leaving 15 bases between them. The CDR3 loop spans 15 amino acids. The CDR3 sequence: CASSPRDTVTDTQYF. CDR3 nucleotide sequence: TGTGCCAGTAGTCCCCGGGACACAGTTACAGATACGCAGTATTTT.

Only one count was recorded for this clonotype. The chain joins TRBV10-3 to TRBJ1-3; possible D gene TRBD1, 5 bases. The CDR3 runs to 15 residues. Germline assignment: CDR1 ENHRY and CDR2 SYGVKD. V lost 2 bases and J 4 bases, leaving 12 bases between the germline ends. This CDR3 is CAISETSGFGNTIYF. For the CDR3, the DNA is TGTGCCATCAGTGAGACGTCAGGGTTCGGAAACACCATATATTTT.

This clonotype was found a few times. The chain recombines TRBV6-8 with TRBJ2-4; 8 bases are shared with TRBD1. Trimming took 2 bases from V and 7 from J; bases not matched to a gene: 7. There are 15 residues in the CDR3. Germline V gene lookup returns CDR1 MNHGY and CDR2 SAAAGT. This CDR3 is CASSYTQGAFNIQYF. For the CDR3, the DNA is TGTGCCAGCAGTTACACGCAGGGGGCTTTCAACATTCAGTACTTC.

The chain uses TRBV12-3 or TRBV12-4 and TRBJ2-1; 10 bases map to TRBD2. V lost 6 bases to trimming and J lost 2 bases; unmatched junction nucleotides: 13. The CDR3 is 18 amino acids. The CDR3 here is CASRGGGSGRRTYNEQFF. The CDR3 DNA reads as TGTGCCAGCAGAGGAGGGGGTAGCGGGAGGCGGACCTACAATGAGCAGTTCTTC.

The chain has TRBV3-1 and TRBJ2-1, with D unclear. The CDR3 has 14 residues. Trimming stripped 0 bases from V and 4 bases from J, with 7 bases between. Germline CDR1 is LGHDT and CDR2 is YNNKEL (reference sequence). CDR3 residues: CASSQDRFYNEQFF. In nucleotides, the CDR3 is TGTGCCAGCAGCCAAGATAGATTTTACAATGAGCAGTTCTTC.

This chain links TRBV28 with TRBJ1-5; 10 bases agree with TRBD1. Germline-derived CDR1 and CDR2 are MDHEN and SYDVKM. After removal of 8 bases from V and 2 bases from J, the junction contained 15 bases not matched to a gene. The CDR3 consists of 18 residues. This CDR3 is CASLRDRGRVYRNQPQHF. In nucleotides, the CDR3 is TGTGCCAGCCTCCGGGACAGGGGCCGGGTATATCGCAATCAGCCCCAGCATTTT.

This clonotype was observed a handful of times. The V call is TRBV27, the J call TRBJ2-7; weak D call: TRBD2 (5 bases). CDR1 and CDR2 from the germline V gene are MNHEY and SMNVEV (reference sequence). The CDR3 is 14 amino acids. V was shortened by 3 bases and J by 2 bases, with 11 bases between the two germline ends. CDR3 in DNA: TGTGCCAGCAGTTTCCTGGACTCGCCCTACGAGCAGTACTTC. It yields the protein CASSFLDSPYEQYF.

In regard to this clonotype: A read error may be the cause here, since a much bigger clone is one base away. The chain recombines TRBV7-2 with TRBJ2-5; TRBD1 aligns across 7 bases. The ends lost 2 bases at V and 9 bases at J; junction bases unmatched: 12. Germline CDR1 and CDR2: SGHTA and FQGNSA. The CDR3 length is 15 residues. The CDR3 loop is CASSLSGQSGSAQYF. CDR3 nucleotide sequence: TGTGCCAGCAGCTTATCGGGACAGAGTGGTTCGGCCCAGTACTTC. Looking up the rest from reference TRBV7-2 and TRBJ2-5 gives the full variable domain: GAGVSQSPSNKVTEKGKDVELRCDPISGHTALYWYRQSLGQGLEFLIYFQGNSAPDKSGLPSDRFSAERTGGSVSTLTIQRTQQEDSAVYLCASSLSGQSGSAQYFGPGTRLLVL.

V is TRBV5-1 and J is TRBJ2-1; 12 bases match TRBD2. This CDR3 has 14 residues. CDR1 and CDR2 (germline): SGHRS, YFSETQ. With 6 bases clipped from V and 5 bases from J, the junction kept 3 bases outside the gene matches. CDR3 in amino acids: CASTGLAGNNEQFF. The DNA of the CDR3 is TGCGCCAGCACCGGACTAGCGGGAAACAATGAGCAGTTCTTC.

This clonotype was seen only a few times. This rearrangement joins TRBV5-4 to TRBJ2-7; D is possibly TRBD1 or TRBD2 (5 bases each). V was clipped by 0 bases and J by 2 bases, with 12 bases between them. Per the germline V gene, CDR1 is SGHNT and CDR2 is YYREEE (reference sequence). This CDR3 comprises 15 residues. The CDR3 loop reads CASSLAGTEAYEQYF. The CDR3 DNA follows: TGTGCCAGCAGCTTGGCCGGGACCGAAGCCTACGAGCAGTACTTC.

This clonotype was observed a handful of times. The chain uses TRBV25-1 and TRBJ2-7, with 9 bases that match TRBD1. V dropped 6 bases and J dropped 2; count of bases not matched to a gene: 5. The germline V gene encodes CDR1 MGHDK and CDR2 SYGVNS. The CDR3 runs 14 residues. CDR3 residues: CASSLTGGPYEQYF. CDR3 DNA: TGTGCCAGCAGCCTGACAGGGGGACCCTACGAGCAGTACTTC.

This sequence joins TRBV2 and TRBJ2-1, with 12 bases matching TRBD2. Per the germline V gene, CDR1 is SNHLY and CDR2 is FYNNEI. V trimming: 6 bases; J trimming: 15 bases; junction bases outside the gene matches: 6. The length of the CDR3 is 12 residues. Here the CDR3 DNA reads TGTGCCAGCAGAGTAACACTAGCGGGAGGGTTCTTC. It is translated as CASRVTLAGGFF.

This clonotype occurred a few times. The rearrangement links TRBV7-2 to TRBJ2-3, with D perhaps TRBD2 (6 bases). Germline V gives CDR1 SGHTA, CDR2 FQGNSA. The CDR3 is made up of 16 amino acids. Trimming shortened V by 6 bases and J by 6 bases, and 22 bases separated the two germline ends. CDR3 loop: CASSLPGLRGRDTQYF. In nucleotides, the CDR3 is TGTGCCAGCAGTTTACCGGGACTTCGGGGCCGGGATACGCAGTATTTT. Full variable domain (missing parts from reference TRBV7-2 and TRBJ2-3): GAGVSQSPSNKVTEKGKDVELRCDPISGHTALYWYRQSLGQGLEFLIYFQGNSAPDKSGLPSDRFSAERTGGSVSTLTIQRTQQEDSAVYLCASSLPGLRGRDTQYFGPGTRLTVL.

The chain links TRBV19 to TRBJ1-2, with TRBD1 as a possible D gene (6 bases). Deletions cut 2 bases from V and 2 bases from J, with 12 bases between. Germline CDR1 and CDR2: LNHDA and SQIVND (reference sequence). This CDR3 has 15 residues. Here the CDR3 reads CASSITPGENYGYTF. For the CDR3, the DNA is TGTGCCAGTAGTATAACCCCAGGGGAAAACTATGGCTACACCTTC.

J is TRBJ1-1 and V is TRBV28; 7 bases align to TRBD1. V lost 10 bases, J lost 4 bases, and 12 bases stayed unmatched. Germline V gene sequence: CDR1 MDHEN, CDR2 SYDVKM. The CDR3 contains 14 residues. The CDR3 loop is CATFPGQLGTEAFF. CDR3 DNA: TGTGCCACCTTTCCGGGACAGTTAGGCACTGAAGCTTTCTTT.